This T cell receptor (beta chain) originates from a study of T cell responses to AZD1222 COVID-19 vaccine (dated by TCRdb to the early 2020s). For context, the study as a whole: A total of about 230 trial participants underwent TCR sequencing, of whom about 210 received two doses of AZD1222 and some 25 received two doses of the MenACWY control vaccine. Enrollment into the trials was organized by age into subgroups of 18-55, 56-69 and 70-plus years, and those subgroups contained about 160, 30 and 59 TCR-sequenced participants, respectively. Results and caveats for the whole study, not just this receptor: The 56-69-year group was small, and its depth increase did not reach significance, likely because of low power. Participants were mostly white British and included more females than males, and it was suggested by the authors that clonal diversity may have been underestimated. Spike-specific TCR breadth and depth rose significantly after two AZD1222 doses compared with day 0 and with MenACWY recipients. Only six or seven AZD1222 recipients were SARS-CoV-2 seropositive at baseline, limiting conclusions about previously exposed vaccinees. Because no day 14 peak-response samples were available, the repertoires could be characterized only after the peak T cell response. The whole spike protein was spanned by vaccine-associated CD4 TCRs, and dominant responses were seen in regions 160-218 and 743-854. Reportedly, close to half of the unique spike-specific TCRs recognized epitopes lying outside the regions that are mutated in the B.1.351 and B.1.1.7 variants.

This sample's time point label indicates: about 28 days (+/-7) after the second vaccine dose. Because spike-specific TCR depth and breadth did not differ between the two schedules, AZD1222 recipients who got a second dose at roughly 4 weeks were pooled with those who got a second dose at roughly 12 weeks. Vaccinee samples were obtained from the UK trials COV001 and COV002, which included a single-blind randomized controlled phase 2/3 trial of AZD1222 (ChAdOx1 nCoV-19) in healthy adults. For TCRbeta chain sequencing, PBMC samples from trial participants were taken at day 0 and at day 28 after the second dose. For CDR1 and CDR2, the germline V gene lists SGDLS and YYNGEE. From the cysteine up to the phenylalanine, the CDR3 has a length of 15 residues. The kept DNA is CDR3 alone, 45 bases in frame from the first base. V loses 0 bases, J loses 2 bases, and the germline ends lie 11 bases apart. The CDR3 regions of human TCRbeta chains were analyzed by immunosequencing. The study's own analysis went as follows. Repertoire TCRs were checked for matches against a reference library of SARS-CoV-2-specific TCRs that had been generated using the MIRA antigen-specificity platform. Breadth was defined as the fraction of unique TCRs that were SARS-CoV-2-associated, and depth was defined as the fraction of total T cells that were SARS-CoV-2-associated. Each spike-specific TCR was assigned to its reactive spike region and to a CD4 or CD8 class using the MIRA data. Log10-transformed breadth and depth values were compared by one-way ANOVA with Sidak's multiple comparisons tests. TCRdb stores this immuneACCESS table with in-frame sequences only. Part of the clones is absent; in the studies checked, under half of the shortfall reflects unresolved V genes, and no reason is known for the rest. That table furnishes V, J and clone size, whereas the DNA furnished D and trimming. This sample holds around 78,000 clones; under 90% were observed only once. The ten largest clones take up around 1.4% of the sample.

Remarks on this clone: Its antigen target is currently unknown. No much larger clonotype is one base removed from it; base qualities were not supplied.

The receptor comes from an adult who received the AZD1222 COVID-19 vaccine. The chain is made from TRBV9 and TRBJ2-5; the D gene is perhaps TRBD1, on 6 matching bases. The source material was peripheral blood, sampled 28 days after the second AZD1222 dose. Here the CDR3 is given as CASSVASGVQETQYF. The DNA sequence reads TGTGCCAGCAGCGTAGCCTCAGGGGTTCAAGAGACCCAGTACTTC.